The T cell receptor beta chain described here comes from a study of cytomegalovirus exposure and HLA in healthy donors. Study-level findings and limits: There were a few CMV-associated chains whose specificity for CMV antigens was confirmed in vitro. The authors enumerated over 150 TCR beta chains as linked to cytomegalovirus.

The table came from immunoSEQ multiplex PCR; TCRdb's copy has only in-frame clones and leaves some out. This table holds 150,000 to 200,000 clones, about 84% found once. The donors were part of the validation cohort, which consisted of roughly 120 subjects and was separate from the first cohort of hundreds of subjects. On this clone itself: Its antigen is not identified.

Germline V CDR1 and CDR2: SGHKS, YYEKEE (reference sequence). V was shortened by 3 bases and J by 7 bases, with 14 bases between the two germline ends. CDR3 length equals 15 residues. This receptor was identified in a woman in her late teens or twenties in good health and CMV-seronegative. The chain employs TRBV5-5 and TRBJ1-6; D uncertain. Sequencing was performed on PBMCs. The CDR3 DNA sequence: TGTGCCAGCAGCTCACTCGCGCGCGGGAATTCACCCCTCCACTTT. It encodes CASSSLARGNSPLHF.